Shown below are 16 T cell receptor beta chains from a single sample sequenced in a study of monozygotic twins with cystic fibrosis. Sequenced by immunoSEQ multiplex PCR; TCRdb stores in-frame clones only, minus some. This sample has approximately 7,700 clones; about 93% occur once, and the top ten carry around 0.58%. The sample was blood. The receptor set was obtained from a boy aged 2 to 10 with cystic fibrosis.

The gene calls are TRBV19 and TRBJ1-1; D is possibly TRBD1 (5 bases). Germline V gene sequence: CDR1 LNHDA, CDR2 SQIVND (reference sequence). The CDR3 is made up of 12 amino acids. V lost 9 bases, J lost 4 bases, and 12 bases lay in between. The CDR3 nucleotides read TGTGCCAGCGGGGGAAGGGGCACTGAAGCTTTCTTT. It codes for CASGGRGTEAFF. Supplemented by reference TRBV19 and TRBJ1-1, the full variable domain reads DGGITQSPKYLFRKEGQNVTLSCEQNLNHDAMYWYRQDPGQGLRLIYYSQIVNDFQKGDIAEGYSVSREKKESFPLTVTSAQKNPTAFYLCASGGRGTEAFFGQGTRLTVV.

The rearrangement uses TRBV9 and TRBJ1-5, with D tentatively TRBD1 (5 bases). The CDR3 sequence is 14 residues long. V gave up 3 bases and J gave up 10 bases, with 17 bases separating them. Germline lookup yields CDR1 SGDLS and CDR2 YYNGEE. The CDR3 DNA follows: TGTGCCAGCAGCGGGGGGGTCCCAAGTGAACCCCAGCATTTT. It is translated as CASSGGVPSEPQHF.

V usage is TRBV18 and J usage is TRBJ2-4, with TRBD1 matching over 7 bases. Germline loops: CDR1 KGHSH, CDR2 LQKENI. This CDR3 is 15 amino acids long. The V segment lost 3 bases and the J segment 6 bases; nucleotides outside the gene matches: 8. The CDR3 DNA reads TGTGCCAGCTCACCGACGGGACAGACTCGAAACATTCAGTACTTC. This codes for CASSPTGQTRNIQYF.

The J gene is TRBJ1-3, the V gene TRBV28, with D tentatively TRBD1 (6 bases). Germline loops: CDR1 MDHEN, CDR2 SYDVKM. The CDR3 covers 16 residues. Trimming pared 7 bases from V and 4 bases from J, leaving 20 bases between. The CDR3 nucleotides read TGTGCCAGCAAGGTGGGGTCAGGGGCCGGGGGAAACACCATATATTTT. Its translation: CASKVGSGAGGNTIYF.

The J gene is TRBJ1-2, the V gene TRBV2; no clear D gene. Germline V gives CDR1 SNHLY, CDR2 FYNNEI. V was cut by 6 bases and J by 2 bases, with 16 bases left in between. There are 15 residues in the CDR3. The CDR3 sequence is CASRIGNDGNYGYTF. The CDR3 coding sequence is TGTGCCAGCAGGATCGGGAACGACGGGAACTATGGCTACACCTTC.

The chain has TRBV19 and TRBJ2-7; no firm D call. V dropped 5 bases and J dropped 0 bases, with 8 bases sitting between them. CDR3 size: 13 residues. Germline lookup yields CDR1 LNHDA and CDR2 SQIVND (reference sequence). The CDR3 DNA sequence: TGTGCCAGTAGTCCTGGAAACTCCTACGAGCAGTACTTC. Translating gives CASSPGNSYEQYF.

The CDR3 DNA follows: TGTGCCAGCAGCGTAGGGGTAAACCAGCCCCAGCATTTT. It specifies CASSVGVNQPQHF. The J gene is TRBJ1-5, the V gene TRBV9; no reliable D call. The CDR3 spans 13 residues. With 0 bases removed from V and 7 bases from J, the gap between germline ends came to 8 bases. Germline V gene sequence: CDR1 SGDLS, CDR2 YYNGEE.

The CDR3 bases are TGTGCCAGCAGCGCCGGGACAGGGTTGTACGAGCAGTACTTC. It specifies CASSAGTGLYEQYF. The chain recombines TRBV9 with TRBJ2-7, with 9 bases identical to TRBD1. CDR1 is SGDLS and CDR2 is YYNGEE in the germline V gene. The CDR3 consists of 14 residues. V lost 3 bases and J lost 4; bases outside the gene matches: 5. The full variable domain, with the rest looked up from reference TRBV9 and TRBJ2-7, is DSGVTQTPKHLITATGQRVTLRCSPRSGDLSVYWYQQSLDQGLQFLIQYYNGEERAKGNILERFSAQQFPDLHSELNLSSLELGDSALYFCASSAGTGLYEQYFGPGTRLTVT.

The chain uses TRBV11-2 and TRBJ1-5, with TRBD1 as a possible D gene (5 bases). V was pared by 3 bases and J by 4 bases, with 13 bases between. Germline V gives CDR1 SGHAT, CDR2 FQNNGV. This CDR3 has 15 residues. DNA of the CDR3: TGTGCCAGCAGCTTCTCCGACGGGGGGAATCAGCCCCAGCATTTT. It yields the protein CASSFSDGGNQPQHF.

The CDR3 sequence is CAIRTGDLYNEQFF. The CDR3 nucleotides are TGTGCCATCAGGACAGGGGACCTTTACAATGAGCAGTTCTTC. V usage is TRBV10-3 and J usage is TRBJ2-1, with 8 bases matching TRBD1. This CDR3 contains 14 residues. Germline values: CDR1 ENHRY, CDR2 SYGVKD. With 6 bases clipped from V and 4 bases from J, the junction kept 5 bases outside the gene matches.

V and J are TRBV20-1 and TRBJ1-1; 7 bases line up with TRBD1. Germline CDR1 and CDR2: DFQATT and SNEGSKA (reference sequence). J was trimmed by 5 bases and V by 6 bases; bases with no gene match: 3. The CDR3 is made up of 11 amino acids. The CDR3, as DNA: TGCAGTGCAAGGGACAGAACTGAAGCTTTCTTT. The encoded protein is CSARDRTEAFF.

The CDR3 spells CASSIGGREQFF. The CDR3 DNA sequence: TGTGCCAGTAGTATTGGAGGACGTGAGCAGTTCTTC. V usage is TRBV19 and J usage is TRBJ2-1; a possible D gene is TRBD2 (5 bases). Deletions cut 3 bases from V and 9 bases from J, with 9 bases between. This CDR3 contains 12 residues. The germline CDR1 and CDR2 sequences are LNHDA and SQIVND (reference sequence). The variable domain in full, completed from reference TRBV19 and TRBJ2-1, reads DGGITQSPKYLFRKEGQNVTLSCEQNLNHDAMYWYRQDPGQGLRLIYYSQIVNDFQKGDIAEGYSVSREKKESFPLTVTSAQKNPTAFYLCASSIGGREQFFGPGTRLTVL.

The chain joins TRBV7-2 to TRBJ1-1; D gene unclear. Germline assignment: CDR1 SGHTA and CDR2 FQGNSA. V was trimmed by 0 bases and J by 8 bases, leaving 10 bases between them. CDR3 size: 13 residues. The CDR3 coding sequence is TGTGCCAGCAGCTTAGCTCTTAAAGGAGAAGCTTTCTTT. This gives the protein CASSLALKGEAFF. Full variable domain (rest looked up from reference TRBV7-2 and TRBJ1-1): GAGVSQSPSNKVTEKGKDVELRCDPISGHTALYWYRQSLGQGLEFLIYFQGNSAPDKSGLPSDRFSAERTGGSVSTLTIQRTQQEDSAVYLCASSLALKGEAFFGQGTRLTVV.

The V call is TRBV11-3, the J call TRBJ2-1; D gene uncertain. Germline CDR1 reads SGHNT; CDR2 reads YENEEA. The ends were cut back, 3 bases at V and 5 bases at J, with 11 bases in the middle. This CDR3 spans 14 amino acids. The CDR3 loop is CASSLVQFHNEQFF. DNA for the CDR3: TGTGCCAGCAGCTTGGTCCAGTTCCACAATGAGCAGTTCTTC.

The chain employs TRBV5-6 and TRBJ1-5, with TRBD1 matching 7 bases. The CDR3 covers 14 residues. Germline values: CDR1 SGHDT, CDR2 YYEEEE. The J segment lost 6 bases and the V segment lost 1 base, leaving 4 bases of the junction unmatched. CDR3 loop: CASSLTSGGQPQHF. The CDR3 region has the DNA TGTGCCAGCAGCTTGACATCAGGGGGTCAGCCCCAGCATTTT.

This clone has only one observation. The chain recombines TRBV5-1 with TRBJ2-5, with 7 bases lining up with TRBD2. J was trimmed by 4 bases and V by 4 bases; bases with no gene match: 7. CDR3 length: 14 residues. From germline, CDR1 is SGHRS and CDR2 YFSETQ. The CDR3 spells CASSPGLGPETQYF. The CDR3 DNA reads TGCGCCAGCAGCCCCGGACTAGGCCCAGAGACCCAGTACTTC.